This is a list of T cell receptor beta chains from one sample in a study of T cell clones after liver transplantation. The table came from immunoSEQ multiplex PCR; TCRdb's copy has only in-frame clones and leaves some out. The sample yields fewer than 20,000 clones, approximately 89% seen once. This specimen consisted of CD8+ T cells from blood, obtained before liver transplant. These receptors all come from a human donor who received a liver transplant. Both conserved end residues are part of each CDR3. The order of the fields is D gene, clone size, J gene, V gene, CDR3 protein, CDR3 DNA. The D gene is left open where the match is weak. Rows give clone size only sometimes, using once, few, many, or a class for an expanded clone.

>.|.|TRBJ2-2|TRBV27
CASSLGTSTGELFF
TGTGCCAGCAGTTTAGGGACAAGCACCGGGGAGCTGTTTTTT
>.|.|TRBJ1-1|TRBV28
CASSDWGGTEAFF
TGTGCCAGCAGTGACTGGGGAGGGACTGAAGCTTTCTTT
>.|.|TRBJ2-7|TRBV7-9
CASSPGPNYEQYF
TGTGCCAGCAGCCCCGGGCCGAACTACGAGCAGTACTTC
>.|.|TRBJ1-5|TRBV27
CASGRQGSNQPQHF
TGTGCCAGCGGCCGGCAGGGAAGCAATCAGCCCCAGCATTTT
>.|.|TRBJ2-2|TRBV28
CASSFIGTWGTGELFF
TGTGCCAGCAGTTTTATTGGGACATGGGGCACCGGGGAGCTGTTTTTT
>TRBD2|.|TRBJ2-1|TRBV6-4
CASSDGTSDSNEQFF
TGTGCCAGCAGTGACGGGACTAGTGACAGCAATGAGCAGTTCTTC
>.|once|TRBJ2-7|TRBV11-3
CASSLDHTSPFSYEQYF
TGTGCCAGCAGCTTAGATCACACTAGCCCCTTCTCCTACGAGCAGTACTTC
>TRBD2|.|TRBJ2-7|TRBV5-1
CASSSGLAEIPTRYEQYF
TGCGCCAGCAGCTCGGGACTAGCGGAGATACCCACGAGATACGAGCAGTACTTC
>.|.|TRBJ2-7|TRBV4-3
CASSLTLNSAYEQYF
TGCGCCAGCAGCCTAACGCTCAACAGCGCCTACGAGCAGTACTTC
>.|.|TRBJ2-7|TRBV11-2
CASSAWSEQYF
TGTGCCAGCAGCGCTTGGTCCGAGCAGTACTTC
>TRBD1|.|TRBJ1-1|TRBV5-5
CASSSRGDRGNPGSNTEAFF
TGTGCCAGCAGCTCCCGTGGGGACAGGGGGAATCCCGGGTCGAACACTGAAGCTTTCTTT
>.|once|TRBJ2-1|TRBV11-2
CASSRLREGRYNEQFF
TGTGCCAGCAGCCGTCTCCGGGAAGGGCGTTACAATGAGCAGTTCTTC
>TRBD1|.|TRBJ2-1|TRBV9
CASSTADREVDEQFF
TGTGCCAGCAGCACCGCGGACAGGGAGGTCGATGAGCAGTTCTTC
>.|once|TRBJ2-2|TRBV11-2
CASRPPASMTGELFF
TGTGCCAGCAGACCGCCGGCGAGTATGACCGGGGAGCTGTTTTTT
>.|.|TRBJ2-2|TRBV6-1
CASSEALRIGELFF
TGTGCCAGCAGTGAAGCGCTTCGAATCGGGGAGCTGTTTTTT
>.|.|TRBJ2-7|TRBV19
CASSITSDATNYEQYF
TGTGCCAGTAGTATAACCTCCGACGCAACCAATTACGAGCAGTACTTC
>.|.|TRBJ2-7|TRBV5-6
CASSYTLDRDYEQYF
TGTGCCAGCAGCTACACCTTGGACAGAGACTACGAGCAGTACTTC
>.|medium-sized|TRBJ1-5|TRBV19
CASSMNANQPQHF
TGTGCCAGTAGTATGAACGCCAATCAGCCCCAGCATTTT
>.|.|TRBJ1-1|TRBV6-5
CASSYSTGVLTEAFF
TGTGCCAGCAGTTACTCAACGGGAGTCCTCACTGAAGCTTTCTTT
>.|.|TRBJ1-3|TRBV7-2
CASSLVGNTIYF
TGTGCCAGCAGCTTAGTGGGAAACACCATATATTTT
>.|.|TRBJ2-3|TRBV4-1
CASSQRTLSTDTQYF
TGCGCCAGCAGCCAACGGACACTAAGCACAGATACGCAGTATTTT
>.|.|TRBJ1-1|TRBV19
CASSEGSLGHGEAFF
TGTGCCAGTAGCGAGGGTAGTTTAGGTCACGGTGAAGCTTTCTTT
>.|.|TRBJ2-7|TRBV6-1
CASSEGRLKVHEQYF
TGTGCCAGCAGTGAAGGGCGTCTGAAGGTCCACGAGCAGTACTTC
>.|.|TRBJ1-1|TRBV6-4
CASSDLRAAEAFF
TGTGCCAGCAGTGACCTACGGGCCGCTGAAGCTTTCTTT
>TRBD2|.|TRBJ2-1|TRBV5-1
CASSWRGLAGAANEQFF
TGCGCCAGCAGCTGGCGGGGACTAGCGGGAGCGGCCAATGAGCAGTTCTTC
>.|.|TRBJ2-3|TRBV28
CASSLQDSYTDTQYF
TGTGCCAGCAGTCTCCAGGACTCATACACAGATACGCAGTATTTT
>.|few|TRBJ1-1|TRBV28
CASSFWGREEAFF
TGTGCCAGCAGTTTTTGGGGGAGGGAGGAAGCTTTCTTT
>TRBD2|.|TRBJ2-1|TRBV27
CASRLEVAGGDEQFF
TGTGCCAGCAGACTTGAGGTAGCGGGAGGGGATGAGCAGTTCTTC
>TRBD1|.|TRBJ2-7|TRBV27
CASRYDRGLIYEQYF
TGTGCCAGCAGATACGACAGGGGCTTGATCTACGAGCAGTACTTC
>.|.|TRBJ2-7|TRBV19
CASSPGRSYEQYF
TGTGCCAGTAGTCCCGGACGGTCCTACGAGCAGTACTTC
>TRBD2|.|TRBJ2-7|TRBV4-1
CASSHSSGGSYEQYF
TGCGCCAGCAGCCACAGTAGCGGGGGCTCCTACGAGCAGTACTTC
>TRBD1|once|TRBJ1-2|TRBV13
CASSPDREGYTF
TGTGCCAGCAGCCCCGACAGGGAGGGCTACACCTTC
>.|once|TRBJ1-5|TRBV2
CASNRVGQPQHF
TGTGCCAGCAACAGGGTAGGTCAGCCCCAGCATTTT
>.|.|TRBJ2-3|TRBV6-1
CASIIYTAAMDTQYF
TGTGCCAGCATTATCTACACGGCCGCGATGGATACGCAGTATTTT
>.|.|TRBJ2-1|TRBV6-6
CASSYENNEQFF
TGTGCCAGCAGTTACGAAAACAATGAGCAGTTCTTC
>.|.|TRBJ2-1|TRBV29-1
CSVGRTDEQFF
TGCAGCGTGGGTAGGACTGATGAGCAGTTCTTC
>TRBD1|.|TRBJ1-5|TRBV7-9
CASSGGQGLGNQPQHF
TGTGCCAGCAGCGGGGGACAGGGGTTGGGCAATCAGCCCCAGCATTTT
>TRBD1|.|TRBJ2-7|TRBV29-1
CSAAGTGGTYEQYF
TGCAGCGCCGCCGGGACAGGGGGGACCTACGAGCAGTACTTC
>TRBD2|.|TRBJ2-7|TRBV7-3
CASSLTGGGYEQYF
TGTGCCAGCAGCTTAACGGGGGGGGGATACGAGCAGTACTTC
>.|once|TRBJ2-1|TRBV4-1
CASSGISYNEQFF
TGCGCCAGCAGCGGAATCTCCTACAATGAGCAGTTCTTC